This T cell receptor beta chain derives from a study of OX40 agonist ivuxolimab in advanced cancers. The CDR3 loop spans 12 amino acids. The table came from immunoSEQ multiplex PCR; TCRdb's copy has only in-frame clones and leaves some out. The data hold some 74,000 clones, with around 94% observed a single time. The sequencing here drew on CD4+ or CD8+ T cells sorted from blood, taken in a trial of the OX40 agonist ivuxolimab. The rearrangement links TRBV21-1 to TRBJ2-7; the table names TRBD2, a call not compared with the DNA. TRBV21-1 counts as a pseudogene. The receptor was isolated from an adult with an advanced solid tumor such as melanoma, head and neck, liver or kidney cancer. The CDR3 DNA is TGTGCCAGCAGCAAAGGAAAAAGGGAGCAGTGCTTC. Translating it yields CASSKGKREQCF.